This is a list of T cell receptor beta chains from one sample in a study of read filtering for tumor transcriptome and immune sequencing. TCRdb used MiXCR to reprocess the reads, holding one entry per CDR3 protein. This table has roughly 56,000 distinct CDR3 sequences, about 21% appearing once. The sequencing sample was made of a population of CD138-negative cells sorted from bone marrow. These TCRs come from a donor at least 40 years old with multiple myeloma. Each CDR3 is given with its conserved first and last residue. Fields, in order: V gene, CDR3 protein.

TRBV28 CASSSSPSYEQYF
TRBV20-1 CSAREVSGIEYEQFF
TRBV28 CATFRTAYEQYF
TRBV2 CASSDAGYDTQYF
TRBV4-2 CASSQPGTGGIGHGYTF
TRBV9 CASSYSGDAGETQYF
TRBV4-2 CASSQAYDRGNQPQHF
TRBV9 CASSVDGVSYEQYF
TRBV5-1 CASSQAATNTGELFF
TRBV20-1 CSANLGSSYNEQFF
TRBV2 CAGSGGTSAETQYF
TRBV3-2 CASSQGTGVAYEQYF
TRBV11-2 CASSRGQGRRETQYF
TRBV5-1 CASSLHGESNQPQHF
TRBV6-1 CASSEFVESSRYNEQFF
TRBV10-3 CATASTDTQYF
TRBV6-2/TRBV6-3 CASKGTGELFF
TRBV25-1 CASRDRGPERYF
TRBV5-1 CASSLRGRNTGELFF
TRBV20-1 CSARDPGQGSHGYTF
TRBV20-1 CSATTAETQYF
TRBV28 CASSPTVPKNIQYF
TRBV20-1 CSATTGTSGRGETQYF
TRBV20-1 CSASRLAGSSYEQYF
TRBV2 CASMRRGEYEQYF
TRBV12-3/TRBV12-4 CASSFSGGVSGELFF
TRBV2 CASSEALQGEETQYF
TRBV7-2 CASSLAGRNTGELFF